This TCR beta chain emerged from a study of blood T cell repertoires in COVID-19. Whole-study context: Researchers got acute and convalescent COVID-19 samples from the United States, Italy and Spain. Sources were T cells, B-cell-depleted T cells, or PBMCs; the material itself was cDNA or gDNA.

V trimming: 1 base; J trimming: 3 bases; junction bases outside the gene matches: 6. The CDR3 loop spans 15 amino acids. The germline V gene encodes CDR1 SGHRS and CDR2 YFSETQ. In the original analysis: By means of reference gene primer amplification, nucleated cell counts were estimated. This table comes from immunoSEQ multiplex PCR, and its TCRdb copy is limited to in-frame clones, with some not included. V, J and clone size are taken as reported in that table, and D and trimming were inferred from the DNA itself. There are a few hundred thousand clones in the sample; 80% to 90% occur only once, and 10% lies in the top ten.

The origin of this receptor is a woman younger than 30 who had recovered from COVID-19. The chain combines TRBV5-1 with TRBJ2-7, with 8 positions matching TRBD2. Specimen: PBMCs or T cells enriched from blood (not recorded which). The CDR3 protein is CASSLQRGMGYEQYF. Here the CDR3 DNA reads TGCGCCAGCAGCTTGCAGCGGGGGATGGGCTACGAGCAGTACTTC.